Given below is one T cell receptor beta chain in context. This clone was seen once. Its antigen has not been determined. One base away there is no much larger clone; base qualities are not given. Focal radiation therapy combined with CTLA-4 blockade (ipilimumab) was tested in patients with chemo-refractory metastatic non-small-cell lung cancer. This entry belongs to a study of radiotherapy plus CTLA-4 blockade in lung cancer (dated by TCRdb to the late 2010s). Study-wide context: Among the enrolled patients, around 17% had an objective response, and approximately 33% reached disease control.

The CDR3 sequence holds 15 residues, the cysteine and phenylalanine included. CDR3 DNA only is kept here, 45 bases in frame from base 1. For this chain, trimming is 3 bases at the V end and 10 bases at the J end, and the number of junction bases without a gene match is 10. In the germline V gene, CDR1 corresponds to MDHEN and CDR2 to SYDVKM. The method was the immunoSEQ multiplex PCR assay. The table comes from immuneACCESS by way of TCRdb, which keeps in-frame sequences with V and J called. Part of the clones is missing from these tables; in studies checked, under half for an unresolved V gene and the rest for unknown reasons. This sample gives about 66,000 clones in total; under 85% of them show up just once. The ten largest clones take up less than 5% of the sample. What the study reported, not specific to this receptor: TCR clones derived from tumors expanded in peripheral blood after treatment with radiotherapy and ipilimumab. The strongest predictors of response were reported to be early dynamic shifts in blood T cell clones along with a rise in serum interferon-beta following radiation.

The receptor's source is a human donor with non-small cell lung cancer who had a partial response to radiotherapy plus ipilimumab. This chain is built from TRBV28 and TRBJ2-1; 9 middle bases align to TRBD1. The starting material was peripheral blood, obtained from a patient treated with radiotherapy plus ipilimumab. The DNA reads as follows: TGTGCCAGCAGTTTCAGGGACAGGGTGATAGGCGAGCAGTTCTTC. It translates as CASSFRDRVIGEQFF. The CDR3 plus the reference TRBV28 and TRBJ2-1 genes for the other parts give the full variable domain: DVKVTQSSRYLVKRTGEKVFLECVQDMDHENMFWYRQDPGLGLRLIYFSYDVKMKEKGDIPEGYSVSREKKERFSLILESASTNQTSMYLCASSFRDRVIGEQFFGPGTRLTVL.